In its sample, the clone carrying this T cell receptor beta chain was seen a few times. Its cognate antigen is unknown. TCRdb reanalysed the reads using MiXCR and keeps one entry per CDR3 protein. This table holds about 770,000 distinct CDR3 sequences, 25% to 30% found once. V shed 6 bases and J shed 2 bases, with 17 bases lying between them. Germline V gene data show CDR1 as MNHEY and CDR2 as SVGEGT. The CDR3 spans 15 residues. The data were taken from a study of T cell repertoires in cytomegalovirus infection. Background on the study: The study used recently identified HLA-C-restricted and well-studied HLA-B-restricted CMV epitopes. Shared public TCR beta signatures pointed to both CMV infection and a matching HLA type.

Study observations and caveats: The ex vivo response showed dominance by HLA-C-restricted CMV-specific TCR beta clonotypes. Summed frequency of shared TCR beta families picked out CMV carriers who also had the relevant HLA.

Here the sequenced sample was cultured CD8+ T cells from PBMCs, taken from culture after CMV antigen stimulation. J is TRBJ2-7 and V is TRBV6-2 or TRBV6-3; D remains unclear. This sequence was found in a human donor in good health (CMV status not recorded). Some clones in this sample may be carry-over from other donors' samples. CDR3 bases: TGTGCCAGCAGCTTCACCCCGGGTCCGACCTACGAGCAGTACGTC. Protein: CASSFTPGPTYEQYV.